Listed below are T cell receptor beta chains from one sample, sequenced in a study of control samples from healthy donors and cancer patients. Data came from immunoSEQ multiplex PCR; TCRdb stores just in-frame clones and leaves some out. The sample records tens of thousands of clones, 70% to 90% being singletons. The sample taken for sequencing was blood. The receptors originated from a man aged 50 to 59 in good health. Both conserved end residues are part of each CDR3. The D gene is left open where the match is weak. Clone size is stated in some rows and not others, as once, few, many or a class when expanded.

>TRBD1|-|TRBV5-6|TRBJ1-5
CASSRQGYGNQPQHF
TGTGCCAGCAGTCGACAGGGGTATGGCAATCAGCCCCAGCATTTT
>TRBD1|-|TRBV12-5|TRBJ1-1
CASGPGQGNTEAFF
TGTGCTAGTGGCCCCGGACAGGGGAACACTGAAGCTTTCTTT
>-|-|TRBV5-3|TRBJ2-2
CARSLLLWTENTGELFF
TGTGCCAGAAGCTTACTCCTGTGGACAGAGAACACCGGGGAGCTGTTTTTT
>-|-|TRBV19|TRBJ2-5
CASCRQGQETQYF
TGTGCGAGTTGTCGTCAGGGACAAGAGACCCAGTACTTC
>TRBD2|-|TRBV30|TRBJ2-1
CAWSVMVTSGGLDNEQFF
TGTGCCTGGAGTGTAATGGTGACTAGCGGGGGGTTAGACAATGAGCAGTTCTTC
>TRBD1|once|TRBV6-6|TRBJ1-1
CASSGQGNTEAFF
TGTGCCAGCAGTGGACAGGGGAACACTGAAGCTTTCTTT
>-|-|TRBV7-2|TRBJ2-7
CASSLGPSTPYEQYF
TGTGCCAGCAGCTTAGGCCCCTCGACGCCTTACGAGCAGTACTTC
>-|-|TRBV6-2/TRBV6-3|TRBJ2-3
CASSYSGYRLTGNDTQYF
TGTGCCAGCAGTTACTCAGGTTACAGACTTACCGGGAATGATACGCAGTATTTT
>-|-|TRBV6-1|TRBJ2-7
CASSEGSSGGKSYEQYF
TGTGCCAGCAGTGAAGGATCTTCAGGGGGGAAATCCTACGAGCAGTACTTC
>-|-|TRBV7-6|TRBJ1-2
CASSLVPGIDGYTF
TGTGCCAGCAGCTTAGTCCCCGGGATAGATGGCTACACCTTC
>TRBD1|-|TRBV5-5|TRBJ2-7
CASSLPGQGAYEQYF
TGTGCCAGCAGCTTACCGGGACAGGGAGCCTACGAGCAGTACTTC
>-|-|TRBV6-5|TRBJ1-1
CASSYLGVHTEAFF
TGTGCCAGCAGTTACCTGGGGGTGCACACTGAAGCTTTCTTT
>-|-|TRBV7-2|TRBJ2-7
CASSLERASRSYEQYF
TGTGCCAGCAGCTTAGAAAGGGCTAGCAGGTCCTACGAGCAGTACTTC
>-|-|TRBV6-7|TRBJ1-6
CASSYPYNSPLHF
TGTGCCAGCAGTTATCCCTATAATTCACCCCTCCACTTT
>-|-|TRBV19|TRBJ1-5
CASSIGLGAHSNQPQHF
TGTGCCAGTAGTATCGGTTTGGGGGCTCATAGCAATCAGCCCCAGCATTTT
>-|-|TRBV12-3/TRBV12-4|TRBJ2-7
CASRGDNYEQYF
TGTGCCAGTCGAGGGGACAACTACGAGCAGTACTTC
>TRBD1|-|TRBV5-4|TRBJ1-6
CASSWDRGLNSPLHF
TGTGCCAGCAGCTGGGACAGGGGGCTGAATTCACCCCTCCACTTT
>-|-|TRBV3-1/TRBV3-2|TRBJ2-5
CASSQSTGGETQYF
TGTGCCAGCAGCCAATCTACAGGAGGGGAGACCCAGTACTTC
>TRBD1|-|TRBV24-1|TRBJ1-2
CATSAGGPNYGYTF
TGTGCCACCAGTGCAGGGGGCCCTAACTATGGCTACACCTTC
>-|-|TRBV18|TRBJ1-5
CASSQGPNQPQHF
TGTGCCAGCTCCCAAGGTCCCAATCAGCCCCAGCATTTT
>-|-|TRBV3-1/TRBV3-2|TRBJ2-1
CASSQGIPINGQFF
TGTGCCAGCAGCCAAGGGATCCCAATTAATGGACAGTTCTTC
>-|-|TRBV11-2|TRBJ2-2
CASSFPSGHRVTGELFF
TGTGCCAGCAGCTTCCCCAGCGGCCACAGGGTCACCGGGGAGCTGTTTTTT
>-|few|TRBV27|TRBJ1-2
CASSLSLGLGGYTF
TGTGCCAGCAGTTTATCTTTGGGTTTAGGGGGCTACACCTTC
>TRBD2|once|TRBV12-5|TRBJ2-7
CASVPAGVYEQYF
TGTGCTAGTGTTCCAGCGGGGGTATACGAGCAGTACTTC
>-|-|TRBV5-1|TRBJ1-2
CASSPGPYQNYGYTF
TGCGCCAGCAGCCCGGGACCGTACCAAAACTATGGCTACACCTTC
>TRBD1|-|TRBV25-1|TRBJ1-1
CASSGGRQGAPEAFF
TGTGCCAGCAGTGGAGGCCGACAGGGGGCCCCTGAAGCTTTCTTT
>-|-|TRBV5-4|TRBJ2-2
CASSRQGGDIGELFF
TGTGCCAGCAGCAGACAGGGAGGGGACATCGGGGAGCTGTTTTTT
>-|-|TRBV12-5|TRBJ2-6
CASGFAGANVLTF
TGTGCTAGTGGTTTCGCTGGGGCCAACGTCCTGACTTTC
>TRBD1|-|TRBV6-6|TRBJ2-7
CASSGNRGPFGYEQYF
TGTGCCAGCAGTGGAAACAGGGGCCCTTTCGGCTACGAGCAGTACTTC
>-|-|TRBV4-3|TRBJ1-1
CASSQEWGTEAFF
TGCGCCAGCAGCCAAGAATGGGGGACTGAAGCTTTCTTT
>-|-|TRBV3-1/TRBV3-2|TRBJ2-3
CASSQDGPGASTDTQYF
TGTGCCAGCAGCCAAGACGGGCCAGGTGCTAGCACAGATACGCAGTATTTT
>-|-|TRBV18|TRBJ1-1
CASSLSGTWNTEAFF
TGTGCCAGCTCACTTTCCGGGACCTGGAACACTGAAGCTTTCTTT
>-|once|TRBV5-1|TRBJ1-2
CASSSGPGSGVESYGYTF
TGCGCCAGCAGCTCGGGACCGGGGTCGGGGGTAGAGAGCTATGGCTACACCTTC
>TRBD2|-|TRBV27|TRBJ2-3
CASRVGLAGGPWKDTQYF
TGTGCCAGCAGGGTGGGACTAGCGGGGGGGCCTTGGAAAGATACGCAGTATTTT
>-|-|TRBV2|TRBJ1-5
CASRPDSLNQPQHF
TGTGCCAGCAGACCGGACAGTCTGAATCAGCCCCAGCATTTT
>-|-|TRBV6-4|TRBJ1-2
CASSDIGGYGYTF
TGTGCCAGCAGTGACATAGGGGGCTATGGCTACACCTTC
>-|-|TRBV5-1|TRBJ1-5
CASSFSEGQPQHF
TGCGCCAGCAGCTTTAGTGAGGGGCAGCCCCAGCATTTT
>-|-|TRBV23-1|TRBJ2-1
CASRVPGRRINEQFF
TGCGCCAGCAGGGTACCCGGGCGGCGGATTAATGAGCAGTTCTTC
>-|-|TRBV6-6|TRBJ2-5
CATGLSQETQYF
TGTGCCACCGGGCTGAGCCAGGAGACCCAGTACTTC
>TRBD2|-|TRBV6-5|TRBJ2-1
CASSPSGAGYNEQFF
TGTGCCAGCAGTCCGAGCGGGGCTGGATACAATGAGCAGTTCTTC
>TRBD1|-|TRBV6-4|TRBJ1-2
CASRATGGKQGYTF
TGTGCCAGCAGGGCGACAGGGGGGAAGCAGGGCTACACCTTC
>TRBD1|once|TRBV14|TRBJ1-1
CASSQGQSRQGARNTEAFF
TGTGCCAGCAGCCAAGGACAGTCAAGACAGGGGGCAAGGAACACTGAAGCTTTCTTT
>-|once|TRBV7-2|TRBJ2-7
CASSITVVDSYEQYF
TGTGCCAGCAGCATTACAGTAGTCGACTCCTACGAGCAGTACTTC
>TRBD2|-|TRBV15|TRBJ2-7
CATSRDLTSGGFYEQYF
TGTGCCACCAGCAGAGACTTAACTAGCGGGGGTTTCTACGAGCAGTACTTC
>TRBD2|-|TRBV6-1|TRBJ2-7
CASSKGTSGGLSYEQYF
TGTGCCAGCAGTAAAGGGACTAGCGGGGGCCTGTCCTACGAGCAGTACTTC
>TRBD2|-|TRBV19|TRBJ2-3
CASTPLAGGLDTQYF
TGTGCCAGTACCCCCCTAGCGGGGGGCTTAGATACGCAGTATTTT
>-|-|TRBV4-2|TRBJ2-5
CASSQTSLSPETQYF
TGTGCCAGCAGCCAAACTAGCCTGTCCCCAGAGACCCAGTACTTC
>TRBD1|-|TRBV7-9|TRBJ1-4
CASSLETGHYGKLFF
TGTGCCAGCAGCTTAGAGACAGGGCATTACGGAAAACTGTTTTTT
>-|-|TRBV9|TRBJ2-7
CASSVEAASYEQYF
TGTGCCAGCAGCGTAGAGGCAGCTTCCTACGAGCAGTACTTC
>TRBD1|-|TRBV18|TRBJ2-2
CASSGQGNTGELFF
TGTGCCAGCTCAGGACAGGGAAACACCGGGGAGCTGTTTTTT
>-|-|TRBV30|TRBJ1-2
CAWALRGGRSYTF
TGTGCCTGGGCCTTAAGGGGGGGCAGGAGCTACACCTTC
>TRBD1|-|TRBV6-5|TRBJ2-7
CASRVGQGALVEQYF
TGTGCCAGCAGGGTGGGACAGGGGGCTCTCGTCGAGCAGTACTTC
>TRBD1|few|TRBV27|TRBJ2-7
CASSSSGTGPFGQYF
TGTGCCAGCAGTTCTTCCGGGACAGGGCCTTTCGGGCAGTACTTC
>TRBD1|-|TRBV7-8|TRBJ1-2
CASSPEGGGDYGYTF
TGTGCCAGCAGCCCAGAGGGAGGGGGCGACTATGGCTACACCTTC